This T cell receptor beta chain was identified in a study of shared T cell receptors in the human thymus. The protocol was immunoSEQ multiplex PCR, while the TCRdb copy is restricted to in-frame clones and leaves out a portion. The table has more than 550,000 clones, 70% to 90% seen once. CDR1 SEHNR and CDR2 FQNEAQ come from the germline V gene (reference sequence). CDR3 length equals 14 residues. J was trimmed by 5 bases and V by 5 bases; bases with no gene match: 6. These same data were also listed under a study on human thymus T cells. That study adds: Thymus tissue for the work was resected from patients undergoing corrective heart surgery.

The V gene is TRBV7-9, the J gene TRBJ1-1; 9 nucleotides match TRBD1. The material sequenced was thymocytes. The source of this sequence is a boy in the first two years of life with a congenital heart defect. The CDR3 DNA is TGTGCCAGCAGCCGAGGACAGGGGCTGACTGAAGCTTTCTTT. This codes for CASSRGQGLTEAFF.